This T cell receptor (beta chain) was recovered during a study of blood T cell repertoires in COVID-19. Study details: Samples taken during acute and convalescent COVID-19 were collected in the United States, Italy and Spain. T cells, B-cell-depleted T cells, or PBMCs supplied cDNA or gDNA.

V dropped 3 bases and J dropped 9; count of bases not matched to a gene: 13. CDR1 and CDR2 from the germline V gene are SGDLS and YYNGEE. The CDR3 sequence is 16 residues long. Membership in each cohort depended on participant-reported clinical history. Generated by immunoSEQ multiplex PCR, the TCRdb table keeps only in-frame clones and is missing some. Of approximately 340,000 clones detected, 80% to 95% appear once; the ten largest clones hold 0.86%. The source is a woman in her 40s who had been exposed to COVID-19. Sequenced input: PBMCs or T cells enriched from blood (not recorded which). The chain has TRBV9 and TRBJ2-1; 9 bases are shared with TRBD2. CDR3 sequence (DNA): TGTGCCAGCAGCGGACGCGGGGGGGCCGCTGTCCCTGAGCAGTTCTTC. Amino acids: CASSGRGGAAVPEQFF.